The rows below give T cell receptor beta chains drawn from one sample of a study of blood T cell repertoires in COVID-19. Some clones are missing from TCRdb's copy, which holds only in-frame ones; the method was immunoSEQ multiplex PCR. The sample holds 150,000 or so clones; about 89% are singletons and the top ten take less than 5.5%. What was sequenced was peripheral blood. The receptor source for this set is a man aged 55 to 69 with COVID-19, enrolled during active disease. The CDR3 runs from the conserved cysteine through the conserved F or W. The D gene is left open where the match is weak. For some rows the clone size is stated as once, few or many, or as a class when expanded; others skip it.

v_call	d_call	j_call	clone_size	cdr3_nt	cdr3_aa
TRBV28	NA	TRBJ1-2	NA	TGTGCCAGCAGAGGGGCCAGTTTGTTGGGGTTAGACTATGGCTACACCTTC	CASRGASLLGLDYGYTF
TRBV6-6	NA	TRBJ1-1	NA	TGTGCCAGCAGCCACCGGGCGGCGGGGAACACTGAAGCTTTCTTT	CASSHRAAGNTEAFF
TRBV9	NA	TRBJ1-2	NA	TGTGCCAGCAGCGGAGAGAGTTTCTATGGCTACACCTTC	CASSGESFYGYTF
TRBV6-5	TRBD1	TRBJ1-5	NA	TGTGCCAGCAGCTCGGGACAGGGAATAGGTCAGCCCCAGCATTTT	CASSSGQGIGQPQHF
TRBV11-3	NA	TRBJ2-1	NA	TGTGCCAGCAGCTCCCAGGGCAGCGTGGCATCCTACAATGAGCAGTTCTTC	CASSSQGSVASYNEQFF
TRBV5-1	NA	TRBJ1-1	NA	TGCGCCAGCAGCCCCCGACAGATCGTAACCTGGAACACTGAAGCTTTCTTT	CASSPRQIVTWNTEAFF
TRBV7-3	NA	TRBJ1-2	NA	TGTGCCAGCAGCTTACGGCAGGGATCCCCTAACTATGGCTACACCTTC	CASSLRQGSPNYGYTF
TRBV7-3	NA	TRBJ1-1	NA	TGTGCCAGCAGCCTTGACAGGCGGAACACTGAAGCTTTCTTT	CASSLDRRNTEAFF
TRBV6-2/TRBV6-3	NA	TRBJ1-1	few	TGTGCCAGCAGTTACATGAGGAACACTGAAGCTTTCTTT	CASSYMRNTEAFF
TRBV30	NA	TRBJ1-4	NA	TGTGCCTCGTATAGGGCAGGGACTGCAACTAATGAAAAACTGTTTTTT	CASYRAGTATNEKLFF
TRBV6-5	TRBD1	TRBJ1-4	NA	TGTGCCAGCAGGACAGGGAGGAGTGAAAAACTGTTTTTT	CASRTGRSEKLFF
TRBV7-3	TRBD1	TRBJ2-7	NA	TGTGCCAGCCCAAGGACAGGGGGCAATTACGAGCAGTACTTC	CASPRTGGNYEQYF
TRBV11-2	NA	TRBJ2-1	NA	TGTGCCAGCAGCTTCATAACTAGCTCCTACAATGAGCAGTTCTTC	CASSFITSSYNEQFF
TRBV10-3	NA	TRBJ1-1	NA	TGTGCCATCAGGAGACAGACTGAAGCTTTCTTT	CAIRRQTEAFF
TRBV7-9	NA	TRBJ2-5	NA	TGTGCCAGCAGCCCGCTCCACCAATCACAACAAGAGACCCAGTACTTC	CASSPLHQSQQETQYF